The subject of this entry is one T cell receptor beta chain. What it binds is not known. Trimming stripped 7 bases from V and 5 bases from J, with 14 bases between. CDR3 length equals 14 residues. This record belongs to a study of OX40 agonist ivuxolimab in advanced cancers. Study-level results: CD4+ and CD8+ blood T cells expanded clonally by week 6 at 0.1 to 3.0 mg/kg.

Sequencing used immunoSEQ multiplex PCR; TCRdb keeps in-frame clones, though not all of them. The repertoire includes 45,000 to 75,000 clones, more than 75% of them detected once, and roughly 1.2% sits in the top ten. Exclusion of a patient followed from autoimmune disease history or systemic immunosuppression. The chain recombines TRBV23-1 with TRBJ1-4; D ambiguous. TRBV23-1 is an ORF; its function is uncertain. Sequences were derived from CD4+ or CD8+ T cells sorted from blood, sampled in a trial of the OX40 agonist ivuxolimab. This TCR was sampled from an adult with an advanced solid tumor such as melanoma, head and neck, liver or kidney cancer. The DNA of the CDR3 is TGCGCCAGCATCAGAAAACAAAAGAATGAAAAACTGTTTTTT. It is translated as CASIRKQKNEKLFF.